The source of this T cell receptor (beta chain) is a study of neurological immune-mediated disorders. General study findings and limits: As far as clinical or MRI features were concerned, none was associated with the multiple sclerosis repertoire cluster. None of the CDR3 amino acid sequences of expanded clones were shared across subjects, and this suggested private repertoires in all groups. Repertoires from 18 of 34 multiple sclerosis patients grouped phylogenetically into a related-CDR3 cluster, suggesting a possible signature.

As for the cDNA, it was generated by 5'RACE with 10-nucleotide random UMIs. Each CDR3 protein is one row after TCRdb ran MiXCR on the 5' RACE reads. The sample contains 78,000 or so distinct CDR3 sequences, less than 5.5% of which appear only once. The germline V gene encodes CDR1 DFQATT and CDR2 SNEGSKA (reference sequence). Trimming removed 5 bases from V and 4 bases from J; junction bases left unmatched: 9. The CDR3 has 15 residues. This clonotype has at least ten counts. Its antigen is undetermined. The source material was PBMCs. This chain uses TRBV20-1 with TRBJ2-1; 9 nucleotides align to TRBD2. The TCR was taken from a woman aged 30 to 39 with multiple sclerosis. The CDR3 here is CSAVTGTSSYNEQFF. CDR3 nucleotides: TGCAGTGCTGTTACCGGGACTAGCTCATACAATGAGCAGTTCTTC.